This T cell receptor beta chain stems from a study of blood T cell repertoires in COVID-19. Study-level information: The United States, Italy and Spain provided the acute and convalescent COVID-19 samples.

Authors' analysis steps: Amplified reference gene primers provided the basis for estimating nucleated cell counts. The data were produced by immunoSEQ multiplex PCR, yet TCRdb's version contains in-frame clones alone and is incomplete. The V and J calls and clone size come from that table; D and trimming were worked out from the DNA. There are nearly 80,000 clones in the sample; roughly 85% occur only once, and 36% lies in the top ten. CDR1 SGHRS and CDR2 YFSETQ come from the germline V gene. Trimming removed 1 base from V and 0 bases from J, with 7 bases in between. This CDR3 region has 14 residues.

The chain links TRBV5-1 to TRBJ1-1; D ambiguous. The sample comprised peripheral blood. This TCR was recovered from a woman aged 70-85 years with acute or convalescent COVID-19. CDR3 sequence reads: CASSLRVLNTEAFF. CDR3 nucleotides: TGCGCCAGCAGCTTGAGAGTGTTGAACACTGAAGCTTTCTTT.